This passage covers 2 T cell receptor beta chains from one sample sequenced in a study of PD-L1 blockade in urothelial cancer. Time point noted: pretreatment peripheral blood. Only in-frame clones appear in the TCRdb table, and some are missing; sequencing was by immunoSEQ multiplex PCR. The sample carries tens of thousands of clones, around 86% recorded once. Sample: PBMCs, taken around atezolizumab (anti-PD-L1) treatment. These TCRs come from a man between 65 and 79 years old with urothelial cancer.

The V gene is TRBV7-9, the J gene TRBJ2-3; 10 bases are shared with TRBD2. The CDR3 extends over 17 amino acids. Losses at the gene ends were 2 bases for V and 1 base for J; bases not matched to a gene: 6. Germline loops: CDR1 SEHNR, CDR2 FQNEAQ (reference sequence). The CDR3 DNA reads as TGTGCCAGCAGCTTAAGGACTAGCGGACTACGCACAGATACGCAGTATTTT. It yields the protein CASSLRTSGLRTDTQYF. Together with reference TRBV7-9 and TRBJ2-3, the CDR3 gives the full variable domain: DTGVSQNPRHKITKRGQNVTFRCDPISEHNRLYWYRQTLGQGPEFLTYFQNEAQLEKSRLLSDRFSAERPKGSFSTLEIQRTEQGDSAMYLCASSLRTSGLRTDTQYFGPGTRLTVL.

This chain links TRBV18 with TRBJ2-1; 8 bases match TRBD1. This CDR3 contains 14 residues. CDR1 KGHSH and CDR2 LQKENI come from the germline V gene. With V trimmed by 5 bases and J by 4 bases, 4 bases remained unmatched. The CDR3 protein is CASSGQGSYNEQFF. The CDR3 DNA sequence: TGTGCCAGCTCAGGACAGGGATCGTACAATGAGCAGTTCTTC.